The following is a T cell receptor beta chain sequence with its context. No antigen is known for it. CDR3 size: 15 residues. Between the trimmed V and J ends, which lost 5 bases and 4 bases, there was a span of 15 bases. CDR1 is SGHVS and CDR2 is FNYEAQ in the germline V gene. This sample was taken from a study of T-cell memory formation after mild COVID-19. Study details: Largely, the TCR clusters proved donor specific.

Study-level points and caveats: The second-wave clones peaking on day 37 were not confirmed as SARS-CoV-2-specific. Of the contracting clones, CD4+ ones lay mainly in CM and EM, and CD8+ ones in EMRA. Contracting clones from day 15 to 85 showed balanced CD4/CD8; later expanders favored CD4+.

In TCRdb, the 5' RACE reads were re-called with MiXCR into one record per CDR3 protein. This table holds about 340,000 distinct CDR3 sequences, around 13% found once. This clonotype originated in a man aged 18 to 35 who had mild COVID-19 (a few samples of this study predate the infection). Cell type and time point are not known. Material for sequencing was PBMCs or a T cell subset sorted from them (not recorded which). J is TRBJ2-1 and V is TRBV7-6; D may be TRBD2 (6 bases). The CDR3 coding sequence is TGTGCCAGCAGCCCGGACGGACTACTATACAATGAGCAGTTCTTC. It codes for CASSPDGLLYNEQFF.